This TCR beta chain was profiled in a study of OX40 agonist ivuxolimab in advanced cancers. On the study more broadly: Three patients got partial responses; one had hepatocellular carcinoma and two had cutaneous melanoma.

Here immunoSEQ multiplex PCR was the method, and the copy in TCRdb shows in-frame clones only, minus some. The top ten hold 13% to 15% of the sample, which has approximately 56,000 clones, about nine tenths seen once. The CDR3 is 15 residues long. V was cut by 3 bases and J by 0 bases, with 12 bases left in between. CDR1 is GTSNPN and CDR2 is SVGIG in the germline V gene (reference sequence). General observations from the study: The 0.1-3.0 mg/kg partial responders had among the lowest clonal expansion.

Details on this clone: Its antigen is not known.

Excluded were patients having autoimmune disease history or systemic immunosuppression. This TCR derives from an adult with an advanced solid tumor such as melanoma, head and neck, liver or kidney cancer. The genes are TRBV30 and TRBJ2-1, with TRBD2 as a possible D gene (5 bases). The sequences come from CD4+ or CD8+ T cells sorted from blood, collected in a trial of the OX40 agonist ivuxolimab. The CDR3: CAWREGVSSYNEQFF. CDR3 nucleotide sequence: TGTGCCTGGAGAGAGGGTGTAAGCTCCTACAATGAGCAGTTCTTC. Drawing the rest from reference TRBV30 and TRBJ2-1, the complete variable domain is SQTIHQWPATLVQPVGSPLSLECTVEGTSNPNLYWYRQAAGRGLQLLFYSVGIGQISSEVPQNLSASRPQDRQFILSSKKLLLSDSGFYLCAWREGVSSYNEQFFGPGTRLTVL.